These 20 T cell receptor beta chains were all obtained from the same sample, sequenced in a study of somatic mutations in cytotoxic T cells in rheumatoid arthritis. Libraries were prepared by immunoSEQ multiplex PCR; TCRdb keeps only in-frame clonotypes and omits some of them. This sample has about 18,000 clones; roughly 70% occur once, and the top ten carry less than 25%. The specimen sequenced was CD8+ T cells sorted from blood. All receptors derive from a woman aged 55-70 years in good health.

This clone was picked up a small number of times. The CDR3 nucleotides read TGTGCCAGCAGTGGGGGGGTCCCCACTGAAGCTTTCTTT. Protein sequence: CASSGGVPTEAFF. The chain couples TRBV2 to TRBJ1-1; tentatively, D is TRBD1 (5 bases). From germline, CDR1 is SNHLY and CDR2 FYNNEI. CDR3 length: 13 amino acids. Trimming stripped 4 bases from V and 4 bases from J, with 10 bases between.

The CDR3 spells CASSGGVTGELFF. The CDR3 region has the DNA TGTGCCAGCAGCGGTGGGGTAACCGGGGAGCTGTTTTTT. The rearrangement links TRBV9 to TRBJ2-2, with D unresolved. Germline CDR1 and CDR2: SGDLS and YYNGEE. The germline V and J ends were trimmed by 3 bases and 5 bases, with 8 bases remaining between them. There are 13 residues in the CDR3.

V gene TRBV27 combines with J gene TRBJ2-1; D not resolved. The V gene lost 5 bases and the J gene lost 10 bases, with 12 bases spanning the gap. From germline, CDR1 is MNHEY and CDR2 SMNVEV (reference sequence). This CDR3 is built from 12 residues. CDR3 protein: CASSPGSPEQFF. The CDR3 coding sequence is TGTGCCAGCAGTCCCGGGTCACCAGAGCAGTTCTTC.

This clone has only one observation. The CDR3 DNA reads as TGTGCCAGCAGAAACAGGGGATATCATCAGCCCCAGCATTTT. This sequence encodes CASRNRGYHQPQHF. The chain has TRBV28 and TRBJ1-5; 7 bases fit TRBD1. The CDR3 length is 14 residues. CDR1 and CDR2 from the germline V gene are MDHEN and SYDVKM. J gave up 5 bases and V 6 bases, and 7 bases lay outside the gene matches.

The chain carries TRBV5-8 and TRBJ2-7, with D possibly called TRBD1 or TRBD2 (6 bases each). Per germline, CDR1 SGHTS and CDR2 YDEGEE. V dropped 10 bases and J dropped 1 base, with 30 bases sitting between them. CDR3 length: 18 amino acids. The CDR3 here is CAGTGAGMPSGESYEQYF. The CDR3 DNA sequence: TGTGCCGGAACGGGGGCAGGGATGCCAAGCGGAGAGTCCTACGAGCAGTACTTC.

The count of this clone is one. The chain uses TRBV6-5 and TRBJ2-7; the D call may be TRBD1 or TRBD2 (5 bases each). This CDR3 is 13 amino acids long. V was shortened by 8 bases and J by 3 bases, with 14 bases between the two germline ends. Germline V gene sequence: CDR1 MNHEY, CDR2 SVGAGI. The CDR3 protein is CASGWDLGYEQYF. The CDR3 DNA follows: TGTGCCAGCGGGTGGGACCTGGGCTACGAGCAGTACTTC.

This sequence joins TRBV2 and TRBJ1-1; 7 bases map to TRBD1. Trimming removed 10 bases from V and 5 bases from J; junction bases left unmatched: 7. Germline V gene data show CDR1 as SNHLY and CDR2 as FYNNEI. CDR3 length: 12 residues. CDR3 amino acids: CATTGDPTEAFF. The CDR3 DNA follows: TGTGCCACCACAGGGGATCCAACTGAAGCTTTCTTT.

V and J are TRBV6-5 and TRBJ2-1, with D hard to call. With 8 bases removed from V and 2 bases from J, the gap between germline ends came to 10 bases. Germline V gives CDR1 MNHEY, CDR2 SVGAGI. This CDR3 region has 13 residues. CDR3 sequence reads: CASRLAAYNEQFF. The CDR3 DNA reads TGTGCCAGCCGCCTGGCTGCCTACAATGAGCAGTTCTTC.

J is TRBJ1-1 and V is TRBV6-5; D is uncertain. The CDR3 totals 14 residues. Trimming shortened V by 0 bases and J by 4 bases, and 9 bases separated the two germline ends. Germline CDR1 and CDR2: MNHEY and SVGAGI. For the CDR3, the DNA is TGTGCCAGCAGTTACTCGGGCCCCGGCACTGAAGCTTTCTTT. Amino acid sequence: CASSYSGPGTEAFF.

J is TRBJ1-2 and V is TRBV6-4, with D unresolved. Trimming took 1 base from V and 7 from J, leaving 10 bases between them. Germline CDR1 is MRHNA and CDR2 is SNTAGT. There are 13 residues in the CDR3. The CDR3 DNA sequence: TGTGCCAGCAGTGACTTCGGACGAGGTGGCTACACCTTC. Encoded protein: CASSDFGRGGYTF.

This clone was picked up one time. The rearrangement uses TRBV4-1 and TRBJ1-2, with 7 positions matching TRBD1. The germline gives CDR1 MGHRA, CDR2 YSYEKL. The V gene end was trimmed by 0 bases and the J gene end by 5 bases; junction bases not matched to a gene: 6. The CDR3 consists of 15 residues. The CDR3 region has the DNA TGCGCCAGCAGCCAAGAACAGGGGCCACAGTATGGCTACACCTTC. Translating it yields CASSQEQGPQYGYTF.

The rearrangement uses TRBV29-1 and TRBJ2-7; weak D call: TRBD1 (7 bases). The germline gives CDR1 SQVTM, CDR2 ANQGSEA. The CDR3 loop spans 13 amino acids. V lost 5 bases and J lost 2, with 13 bases in between. CDR3 sequence reads: CSVRQGGAYEQYF. CDR3 DNA sequence: TGCAGCGTTCGGCAGGGGGGCGCCTACGAGCAGTACTTC.

This clone is classed as medium-sized. The chain combines TRBV2 with TRBJ1-1; D not resolved. The V gene lost 1 base and the J gene lost 1 base, with 7 bases spanning the gap. This CDR3 region has 14 residues. Per the germline V gene, CDR1 is SNHLY and CDR2 is FYNNEI. The CDR3 reads CASSEEVRNTEAFF. The CDR3 DNA reads TGTGCCAGCAGTGAAGAGGTGAGGAACACTGAAGCTTTCTTT.

This clone was picked up a small number of times. The CDR3 DNA reads TGTGCCACCCCGCCGGGACCTAGAGACGACAGGGTATTGGGAGACTACGAGCAGTACTTC. Amino acids: CATPPGPRDDRVLGDYEQYF. This sequence joins TRBV2 and TRBJ2-7; 7 nucleotides agree with TRBD1. The V and J ends lost 10 bases and 3 bases, in that order; junction bases with no gene match: 30. The CDR3 sequence is 20 residues long. The germline V gene encodes CDR1 SNHLY and CDR2 FYNNEI.

The gene calls are TRBV4-1 and TRBJ2-7, with 9 nucleotides matching TRBD1. This CDR3 spans 15 amino acids. Germline CDR1 MGHRA, CDR2 YSYEKL. After removal of 5 bases from V and 5 bases from J, the junction contained 10 bases not matched to a gene. CDR3 loop: CASSAPGQGIDEQYF. DNA of the CDR3: TGCGCCAGCAGCGCACCGGGACAGGGTATTGACGAGCAGTACTTC.

This chain uses TRBV5-6 with TRBJ2-1, with 7 positions matching TRBD1. V gave up 7 bases and J gave up 4 bases; unmatched junction bases: 5. CDR3 length: 13 amino acids. CDR1 and CDR2 (germline): SGHDT, YYEEEE. Written as DNA, the CDR3 is TGTGCCAGCGCTCGACAGGGTTACAATGAGCAGTTCTTC. This codes for CASARQGYNEQFF.

This chain joins TRBV5-8 and TRBJ1-1, with D unresolved. The germline V and J ends were trimmed by 7 bases and 1 base, with 11 bases remaining between them. Germline loops: CDR1 SGHTS, CDR2 YDEGEE. The length of the CDR3 is 13 residues. The CDR3: CASAPGRNTEAFF. As DNA, the CDR3 is TGTGCCAGCGCCCCCGGGCGGAACACTGAAGCTTTCTTT.

The genes are TRBV11-3 and TRBJ2-1; 7 nucleotides line up with TRBD2. This CDR3 has 15 residues. Germline CDR1 reads SGHNT; CDR2 reads YENEEA. Losses at the gene ends were 2 bases for V and 6 bases for J; bases not matched to a gene: 7. CDR3 nucleotides: TGTGCCAGCAGCTTATACGCGGGAGCTGGCAATGAGCAGTTCTTC. Translation: CASSLYAGAGNEQFF.

This clone was seen a few times. The CDR3 sequence: CASRRDRDEAFF. CDR3 nucleotide sequence: TGTGCCAGTAGAAGGGACAGGGATGAAGCTTTCTTT. The chain joins TRBV19 to TRBJ1-1; 9 bases fit TRBD1. CDR1 and CDR2 (germline): LNHDA, SQIVND (reference sequence). V shed 6 bases, J shed 7 bases, and the junction held 3 bases outside the gene matches. The CDR3 runs 12 residues.

This clone was recorded once. The chain links TRBV21-1 to TRBJ2-7; the D call in the table, TRBD1, was not verified against the DNA. TRBV21-1 is a pseudogene locus. This CDR3 comprises 17 residues. The CDR3 DNA sequence: TGTGCCAGCAGCAAAGGGAAAATGGCCCACAGGGGTACCGAGCAGTACTTC. Its translation: CASSKGKMAHRGTEQYF.